The rows below give T cell receptor beta chains drawn from one sample of a study of blood T cells in healthy people across ages. TCRdb redid the calling of the 5' RACE reads with MiXCR, one entry per CDR3 protein. Of roughly 1.4 million distinct CDR3 sequences listed, around 55% were seen once; the top ten hold approximately 7%. Material: blood. The receptors come from a man aged 18 to 29 in good health. CDR3s include the opening cysteine and the closing phenylalanine or tryptophan. The order of the fields is CDR3 DNA, CDR3 protein, D gene, clone size, J gene, V gene. The D gene is left open where the match is weak. Clone size is given for some rows only: seen once, a few or many times, or a class if the clone is expanded.

TGTGCCAGCAGCCGCCGGGACGTAATCAATTCACCCCTCCACTTT,CASSRRDVINSPLHF,-,few,TRBJ1-6,TRBV7-2
TGCAGTGCTAGAGTTGGTAGGGACGAGCAGTACTTC,CSARVGRDEQYF,-,-,TRBJ2-7,TRBV20-1
TGCAGCGTTACTAGCGGCAACAATGAGCAGTTCTTC,CSVTSGNNEQFF,TRBD2,few,TRBJ2-1,TRBV29-1
TGCAGCACATTTGAGGGAATGGAGCAGTACTTC,CSTFEGMEQYF,-,-,TRBJ2-7,TRBV29-1
TGCGCCAGCAGCCGCGCTAACGGACTTTCCTACGAGCAGTACTTC,CASSRANGLSYEQYF,-,-,TRBJ2-7,TRBV5-1
TGCAGCGTTGAGATTACAGGGTGGGTGTTTTTT,CSVEITGWVFF,-,-,TRBJ1-4,TRBV29-1
TGTGCCAGCAGCATCCCGTGGGAGGGGCCGGAAGATACGCAGTATTTT,CASSIPWEGPEDTQYF,TRBD2,-,TRBJ2-3,TRBV7-2
TGTGCCAGCAGGAGAGCGGGGAGCTCCCAAGAGACCCAGTACTTC,CASRRAGSSQETQYF,TRBD2,-,TRBJ2-5,TRBV6-2/TRBV6-3
TGTGCCAGCAGCTCGGTAGGGACAGGGGGCTATCTAGCCAAAAACATTCAGTACTTC,CASSSVGTGGYLAKNIQYF,TRBD1,-,TRBJ2-4,TRBV7-9
TGTGCCAGCAGTGCATTTCCCGCTGGCCCCTACGAGCAGTACTTC,CASSAFPAGPYEQYF,-,-,TRBJ2-7,TRBV6-4
TGTGCCAGCAGCTTAGTGGGCAGGGTTTACGAGCAGTACTTC,CASSLVGRVYEQYF,-,-,TRBJ2-7,TRBV7-9
TGTGCCAGCAGCCAAGATGCCCCCAACCAGGGCCGGTACACTGAAGCTTTCTTT,CASSQDAPNQGRYTEAFF,-,once,TRBJ1-1,TRBV4-2
TGTGCCAGCAGTGCGACGGCAACTAATGAAAAACTGTTTTTT,CASSATATNEKLFF,-,-,TRBJ1-4,TRBV25-1
TGTGCCAGCAGTTTACTGGCCGGGACTAACACCGGGGAGCTGTTTTTT,CASSLLAGTNTGELFF,-,-,TRBJ2-2,TRBV28
TGTGCCAGCAGTATGTCACTTATACCAGGCGAGCAGTACTTC,CASSMSLIPGEQYF,-,-,TRBJ2-7,TRBV6-2/TRBV6-3
TGCAGCGTTCGGGATCCCGGCCCCTATGAGCAGTTCTTC,CSVRDPGPYEQFF,-,few,TRBJ2-1,TRBV29-1
TGTGCCAGCAGCTTAGACAGGGAGGGGTACGAGCAGTACTTC,CASSLDREGYEQYF,-,-,TRBJ2-7,TRBV7-6
TGTGCCAGCAGCTTTGAGAACACTGAAGCTTTCTTT,CASSFENTEAFF,-,many,TRBJ1-1,TRBV11-2
TGTGCCAGCAGCCAAAGTCGTACAGTCTCCTACGAGCAGTACTTC,CASSQSRTVSYEQYF,-,-,TRBJ2-7,TRBV3-1
TGTGCCACCAGCAGAGAGGCCCACGGATTCTACGAGCAGTACTTC,CATSREAHGFYEQYF,-,-,TRBJ2-7,TRBV15
TGTGCCAGCAGCTTAGCCGCCGGGGACAGGGATGAGACCCAGTACTTC,CASSLAAGDRDETQYF,TRBD1,few,TRBJ2-5,TRBV7-9
TGTGCCAGCAGTGAGAGTGACCCAGACAATCAGCCCCAGCATTTT,CASSESDPDNQPQHF,-,-,TRBJ1-5,TRBV6-1
TGTGCCAGCACAGGACAGAGTGGGACCCCCTACAATGAGCAGTTCTTC,CASTGQSGTPYNEQFF,-,-,TRBJ2-1,TRBV25-1
TGTGCCGGCAGCCAAGATGTCGGACAGTTACGTGAGACCCAGTACTTC,CAGSQDVGQLRETQYF,-,-,TRBJ2-5,TRBV3-1
TGTGCCAGCAGCCGTCTGGACAGGCTAGAGCACTACACCTTC,CASSRLDRLEHYTF,TRBD1,-,TRBJ1-2,TRBV27
TGCAGTGCTAGTCGAGCCGGGAGGGCCAAAAACATTCAGTACTTC,CSASRAGRAKNIQYF,TRBD2,once,TRBJ2-4,TRBV20-1
TGTGCCTGGAGTCTAGCGGGAGTGTACGAGCAGTACTTC,CAWSLAGVYEQYF,TRBD2,-,TRBJ2-7,TRBV30
TGTGCCATCACGGCGGGAGTGTCGGAGACCCAGTACTTC,CAITAGVSETQYF,TRBD2,-,TRBJ2-5,TRBV10-3
TGTGCCAGCAGGGACAGGGCGCTTAATTCACCCCTCCACTTT,CASRDRALNSPLHF,TRBD1,-,TRBJ1-6,TRBV12-3/TRBV12-4
TGTGCCAGCAGCTTAGGCAGGGCCTCTGAAGCTTTCTTT,CASSLGRASEAFF,-,-,TRBJ1-1,TRBV7-9
TGTGCCAGCAGCTTAGAAGGGGGGGGGTTAATCTATGGCTACACCTTC,CASSLEGGGLIYGYTF,-,-,TRBJ1-2,TRBV7-8
TGTGCCAGCAGCCCGATGCCAGGGCGGGAGACCCAGTACTTC,CASSPMPGRETQYF,-,once,TRBJ2-5,TRBV7-2
TGTGCCAGCAGCTTAGCCGCGAGGGTTTTCAATGAGCAGTTCTTC,CASSLAARVFNEQFF,-,-,TRBJ2-1,TRBV11-2
TGCAGTGCTAGCCTCCTAAGGGCCTACGAGCAGTACTTC,CSASLLRAYEQYF,-,-,TRBJ2-7,TRBV20-1
TGCGCCAGCAGCTCTGGTAGACAGGGGGCAGGCACTGAAGCTTTCTTT,CASSSGRQGAGTEAFF,TRBD1,-,TRBJ1-1,TRBV5-1
TGCAGTGCTAGTCAGACGGGGAGCTCCTACAATGAGCAGTTCTTC,CSASQTGSSYNEQFF,-,-,TRBJ2-1,TRBV20-1
TGTGCCAGCAAAAGTAGCGGCCTCTACGAGCAGTACTTC,CASKSSGLYEQYF,-,few,TRBJ2-7,TRBV25-1
TGTGCCAGCAGTTTAAGTGCTAGCGGGGTAGCGAAGACCCAGTACTTC,CASSLSASGVAKTQYF,TRBD2,-,TRBJ2-5,TRBV27
TGTGCCAGCAGTTTTTCAGGGGGCGAGAGGGAGACCCAGTACTTC,CASSFSGGERETQYF,TRBD1,-,TRBJ2-5,TRBV12-3/TRBV12-4
TGCAGTGCTACCCTGACAGGGTTGAAGAACATTCAGTACTTC,CSATLTGLKNIQYF,TRBD1,-,TRBJ2-4,TRBV20-1
TGTGCCAGCAGCCGACTGAGTCAGGGGGCTGTGTATGAGCAGTTCTTC,CASSRLSQGAVYEQFF,TRBD1,-,TRBJ2-1,TRBV7-2
TGTGCCAGCAGTTTACCCCGTCTCCCCCAAGAGACCCAGTACTTC,CASSLPRLPQETQYF,-,-,TRBJ2-5,TRBV28
TGTGCCAGCAGCTTAGCACTAGGAGGGTCCTACGAGCAGTACTTC,CASSLALGGSYEQYF,-,few,TRBJ2-7,TRBV7-6
TGTGCCAGCTGGGCGGGCGCCGGAAATTCACCCCTCCACTTT,CASWAGAGNSPLHF,-,-,TRBJ1-6,TRBV2
TGCAGTGCTAGTTACGGGTCTTGGAAGTTCTTC,CSASYGSWKFF,-,-,TRBJ2-1,TRBV20-1
TGTGCCAGCACCCCTCCAACTAATGAAAAACTGTTTTTT,CASTPPTNEKLFF,-,few,TRBJ1-4,TRBV2
TGTGCCAGCAGTTACGAGGTACCGCGTAGTCAGCCCCAGCATTTT,CASSYEVPRSQPQHF,-,-,TRBJ1-5,TRBV6-6
TGTGCCAGCAGCCCAGACAGGGTGGCCTCCTACGAGCAGTACTTC,CASSPDRVASYEQYF,TRBD1,-,TRBJ2-7,TRBV7-6
TGTGCCAGCAGCTCCAGGGGTTATCAGTTCTTC,CASSSRGYQFF,-,-,TRBJ2-1,TRBV7-9
TGTGCCAGCAGCCCCCGAAGGGTCGCGAACAATGAGCAGTTCTTC,CASSPRRVANNEQFF,-,few,TRBJ2-1,TRBV7-8